What follows are 6 T cell receptor beta chains derived from one specimen sequenced in a study of Tregs in tolerant kidney transplant recipients. TCRdb's copy holds only in-frame clones and misses some; the assay was immunoSEQ multiplex PCR. The sample has about 72,000 clones, roughly 92% seen once. Sequences were derived from CD8+ T cells from blood, sampled before the transplant. All receptors derive from a human donor who received a combined kidney and bone marrow transplant.

The chain carries TRBV9 and TRBJ2-3; TRBD2 aligns across 8 bases. Per the germline V gene, CDR1 is SGDLS and CDR2 is YYNGEE. The CDR3 runs 19 residues. V gave up 0 bases and J gave up 2 bases; unmatched junction bases: 14. The CDR3 nucleotides are TGTGCCAGCAGCGTAGCCCGGGGGGGGCACACTAGAGCCACAGATACGCAGTATTTT. Its translation is CASSVARGGHTRATDTQYF. The whole variable domain, filled in from reference TRBV9 and TRBJ2-3, reads DSGVTQTPKHLITATGQRVTLRCSPRSGDLSVYWYQQSLDQGLQFLIQYYNGEERAKGNILERFSAQQFPDLHSELNLSSLELGDSALYFCASSVARGGHTRATDTQYFGPGTRLTVL.

The chain joins TRBV2 to TRBJ1-2; a possible D gene is TRBD1 (5 bases). The CDR3 is 13 amino acids. The germline gives CDR1 SNHLY, CDR2 FYNNEI. V dropped 3 bases and J dropped 5 bases, with 10 bases sitting between them. CDR3 residues: CASSDGAYYGYTF. DNA of the CDR3: TGTGCCAGCAGTGATGGGGCTTATTATGGCTACACCTTC.

The chain links TRBV7-2 to TRBJ2-7, with TRBD2 matching 11 bases. The V gene end was trimmed by 5 bases and the J gene end by 2 bases; junction bases not matched to a gene: 2. The CDR3 is made up of 14 amino acids. CDR1 is SGHTA, CDR2 FQGNSA, per germline. In nucleotides, the CDR3 is TGTGCCAGCAGCGCGGGACTAGCGGCCTACGAGCAGTACTTC. Translating it yields CASSAGLAAYEQYF.

The genes are TRBV30 and TRBJ2-1; no reliable D call. Trimming stripped 2 bases from V and 5 bases from J, with 7 bases between. Germline CDR1 and CDR2: GTSNPN and SVGIG (reference sequence). CDR3 length: 12 residues. The CDR3 region has the DNA TGTGCCTGGAGTTCGTCAGACAATGAGCAGTTCTTC. Residues: CAWSSSDNEQFF.

The CDR3 nucleotides read TGTGCCAGCAGTTGGGGACTAGCGGAGGTAGATACGCAGTATTTT. Protein product: CASSWGLAEVDTQYF. The chain has TRBV7-9 and TRBJ2-3, with TRBD2 matching over 11 bases. The CDR3 loop spans 15 amino acids. V shed 6 bases and J 5 bases; nucleotides not matched to a gene: 7. Germline values: CDR1 SEHNR, CDR2 FQNEAQ (reference sequence).

The chain recombines TRBV30 with TRBJ1-3; D remains ambiguous. CDR3 length: 14 amino acids. V shed 4 bases and J shed 0 bases, with 10 bases lying between them. Germline CDR1 GTSNPN, CDR2 SVGIG (reference sequence). In DNA, the CDR3 is TGTGCCTGGACCACGTGGAGCTCTGGAAACACCATATATTTT. This sequence encodes CAWTTWSSGNTIYF.